This T cell receptor beta chain was documented in a study of cytomegalovirus exposure and HLA in healthy donors. General observations from the study: The majority of TCR sequences were rare, yet some public TCRs appeared in many donors.

The CDR3 loop spans 18 amino acids. Germline loops: CDR1 SGHVS, CDR2 FQNEAQ. J was trimmed by 3 bases and V by 5 bases; bases with no gene match: 17. Both 60 Vbeta primers and 13 Jbeta primers went into the PCR. Measured with immunoSEQ multiplex PCR; TCRdb has only the in-frame clones, and not every one. The table shows fewer than 150,000 clones, with 75% occurring only once. Regarding this clone: Its specificity is unknown.

The chain is built from TRBV7-8 and TRBJ2-3; 7 bases are a match to TRBD2. Sequences were obtained from PBMCs. The receptor was derived from a man under 40 in good health and CMV-seronegative. CDR3: CASSLHNGYAGVTDTQYF. CDR3 bases: TGTGCCAGCAGCCTGCACAACGGTTACGCGGGGGTGACAGATACGCAGTATTTT.